This T cell receptor (beta chain) was captured by sequencing in a study of blood T cell repertoires in COVID-19 (dated by TCRdb to the early 2020s). With respect to the entire study: Samples covering the acute and convalescent phases of COVID-19 were provided by collaborators in the United States, Italy and Spain. The material from the prospective study consisted of cDNA or gDNA derived from T cells, B-cell-depleted T cells, or PBMCs. Subjects who had been exposed to COVID-19, were actively infected with it, or had recovered from it provided the deeply sampled blood TCRbeta repertoires that made up the dataset. The repertoires were released in a freely available public database intended as a resource for research on the immune response to SARS-CoV-2. The samples were drawn from the first 160 participants of the ongoing ImmuneRACE study and from more than 1,000 subjects provided by 6 global collaborators. Sample metadata almost always included a de-identified subject ID, COVID-19 status, age in years and sex. Where available, HLA class I and class II types were obtained from metadata supplied by the sample provider rather than from assay-based typing. Results the study describes overall, beyond this receptor: Clinical and demographic metadata were provided uncurated, with the amount varying by source and participant.

The CDR3 starts with the cysteine, ends with the phenylalanine, and has 15 residues. Only the CDR3 DNA stays, 45 bases, in frame from base 1. Between the V and J ends, shortened by 5 bases and 10 bases respectively, the junction contains 20 bases. As encoded in the germline V gene, CDR1 is MDHEN while CDR2 is SYDVKM. Collaborating institutions collected whole blood in K2EDTA tubes following their own protocols. For TCRbeta analysis, collaborators shipped samples as frozen whole blood, isolated PBMCs, or DNA extracted from either of those sample types. The immunoSEQ Assay, a bias-controlled multiplex PCR, was used to amplify TCRbeta CDR3 regions from genomic DNA. Concerning the study's data processing: Nucleated cell counts per sample were estimated from amplification of reference gene primers within the assay. Sequence reads were collapsed and filtered to measure the absolute abundance of every unique TCRbeta CDR3 rearrangement. For each sample, productive Simpson clonality was calculated as the square root of Simpson's diversity index across productive rearrangements. The immuneACCESS repertoire file appears here via TCRdb, limited to in-frame rearrangements. These files lack a portion of the clones; in checked studies, under half of the deficit traces to unresolved V genes, and the cause of the others is not known. V and J calls and clone size follow that table, whereas D and trimming were derived from the DNA. The sample table shows 140,000 or so clones, and about 80% are seen once. In total, the top ten clones hold under 5.5% of the sample.

Of note for this clone: The target of this receptor is not known. Base quality data are lacking; no much larger clone is found one base away.

Sample: peripheral blood. This sequence was found in a human donor in a cohort sampled during active COVID-19. The chain links TRBV28 with TRBJ1-4; matching of 5 bases hints at TRBD1 as the D gene. The DNA is as follows: TGTGCCAGCAGTCCTGTCAGGGATGGGCCCGGAAAACTGTTTTTT. It specifies CASSPVRDGPGKLFF.